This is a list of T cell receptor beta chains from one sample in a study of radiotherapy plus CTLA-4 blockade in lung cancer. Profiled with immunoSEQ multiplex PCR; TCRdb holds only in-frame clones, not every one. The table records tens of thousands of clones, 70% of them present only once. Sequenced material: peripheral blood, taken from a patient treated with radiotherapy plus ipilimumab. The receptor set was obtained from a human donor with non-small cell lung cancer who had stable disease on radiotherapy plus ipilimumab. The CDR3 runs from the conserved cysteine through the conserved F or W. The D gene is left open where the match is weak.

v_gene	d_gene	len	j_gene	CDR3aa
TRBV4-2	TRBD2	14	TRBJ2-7	CASSLSSGAYEQYF
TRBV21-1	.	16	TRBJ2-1	CASSKPVVDGYNEQFF
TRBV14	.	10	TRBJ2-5	CASSQETQYF
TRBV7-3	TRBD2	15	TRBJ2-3	CASSLLAGGADTQYF
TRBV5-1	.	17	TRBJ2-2	CASSLAVLGTQTGELFF
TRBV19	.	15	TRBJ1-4	CASGYAGHPGEKLFF
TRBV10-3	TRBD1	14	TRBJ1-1	CAIRNTGGGPEAFF
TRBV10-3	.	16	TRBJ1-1	CAISESTGKGNTEAFF
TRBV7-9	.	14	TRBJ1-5	CASSRGSGNQPQHF
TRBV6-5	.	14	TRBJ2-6	CASSQISGANVLTF
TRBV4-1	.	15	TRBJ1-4	CASSQVATTNEKLFF
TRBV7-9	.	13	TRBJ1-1	CASSPENRFEAFF
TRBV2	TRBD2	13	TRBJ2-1	CASKREGPNEQFF
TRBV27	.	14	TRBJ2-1	CASSPTIPSSEQFF
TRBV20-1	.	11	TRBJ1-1	CSAAKRDEAFF
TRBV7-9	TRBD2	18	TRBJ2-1	CASSLDSYSGRAYNEQFF
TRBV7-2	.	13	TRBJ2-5	CASSYMGWETQYF
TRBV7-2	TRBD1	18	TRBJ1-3	CASSHLLAQGGSGNTIYF
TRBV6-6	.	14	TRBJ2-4	CASADRSTENIQYF
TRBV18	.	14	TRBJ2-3	CASSPLRSTDTQYF
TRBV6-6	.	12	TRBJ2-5	CASTAYPGTQYF
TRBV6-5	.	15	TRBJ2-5	CASRSYIRGLETQYF
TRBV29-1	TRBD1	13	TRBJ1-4	CSASGGIHEKLFF